This T cell receptor (beta chain) derives from a study of T cell clonality in common variable immunodeficiency. Note on this clone: Antigen specificity is unknown.

Here immunoSEQ multiplex PCR was the method, and the copy in TCRdb shows in-frame clones only, minus some. This repertoire lists 10,000 to 13,000 clones without singletons; roughly 6.3% sits in the top ten. Findings of the study overall: Reportedly, TCR beta sequences from common variable immunodeficiency showed fewer deletions and N-nucleotide insertions. Fewer TCRbeta clones were shared among CVID subjects than controls. Patient heterogeneity in the CVID cohort limited correlations between repertoire features and clinical complications. CVID subjects showed higher TCRbeta clonality than healthy controls.

No CVID subject was ill or on immunomodulatory drugs when sampled. The sequenced sample was peripheral blood mononuclear cells. The sequence was obtained from a human donor with common variable immunodeficiency.

The sequenced part of the CDR3 DNA is TGTGCCAGTAGCCCCACAGCGAACACCGGGGAG. Encoded protein: CASSPTANTGE. The whole CDR3 sequence reads CASSPTANTGELFF. V is TRBV19 and J is TRBJ2-2; D is undetermined. The missing CDR3 end, 3 residues past where the read stops, is filled in from the germline J gene. Germline V gives CDR1 LNHDA, CDR2 SQIVND (reference sequence). Trimming removed 6 bases at V and 0 bases at J, with 8 bases between. The CDR3 is 14 amino acids.